This T cell receptor beta chain was documented in a study of graft-versus-host responses after intestinal transplantation. As for the study in general: Anti-thymocyte globulin induction was given to all recipients, followed by tacrolimus and steroids for roughly 3 years.

V gave up 1 base and J gave up 1 base, with 5 bases separating them. Germline V gives CDR1 SSHAT, CDR2 FNYEAQ (reference sequence). The CDR3 contains 13 residues. The table came from immunoSEQ multiplex PCR; TCRdb's copy has only in-frame clones and leaves some out. Here the sample spans roughly 20,000 clones, about 45% being singletons. Around 200,000 CFSE-labeled responder cells were plated with around 200,000 irradiated, violet-dye-labeled stimulator cells. Study results and caveats: Researchers found GvH clones in recipient marrow, and some showed up first in ileum or blood.

The chain employs TRBV7-7 and TRBJ2-7, with D unresolved. The starting material was alloreactive CD8+ T cells from a mixed lymphocyte reaction culture, obtained before transplantation. Subset in this sample: CFSE-low proliferating T cells sorted from roughly 6-day pre-transplant mixed lymphocyte reaction (GvH or HvG direction). This clonotype was sampled from a human patient who was an organ donor for intestinal transplantation. The CDR3 bases are TGTGCCAGCAGCTTAGGGAGATCCTACGAGCAGTACTTC. It specifies CASSLGRSYEQYF.